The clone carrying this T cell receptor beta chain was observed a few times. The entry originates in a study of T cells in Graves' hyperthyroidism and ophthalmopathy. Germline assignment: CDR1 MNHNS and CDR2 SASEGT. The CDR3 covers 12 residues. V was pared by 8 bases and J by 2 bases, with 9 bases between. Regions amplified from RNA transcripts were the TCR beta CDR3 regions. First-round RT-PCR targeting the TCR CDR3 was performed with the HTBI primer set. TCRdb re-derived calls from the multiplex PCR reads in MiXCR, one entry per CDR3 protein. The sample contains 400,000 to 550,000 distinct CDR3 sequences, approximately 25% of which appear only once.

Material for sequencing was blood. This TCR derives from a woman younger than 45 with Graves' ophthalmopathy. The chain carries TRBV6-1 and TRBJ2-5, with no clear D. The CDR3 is CASLDGQETQYF. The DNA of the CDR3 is TGTGCCAGCCTTGACGGACAAGAGACCCAGTACTTC.